This T cell receptor beta chain was retrieved from a study of blood T cell repertoires in COVID-19. The overall study: Researchers got acute and convalescent COVID-19 samples from the United States, Italy and Spain. From T cells, B-cell-depleted T cells, or PBMCs came the material, which was cDNA or gDNA.

In germline, CDR1 is SGHKS, CDR2 YYEKEE (reference sequence). This CDR3 has 17 residues. V shed 4 bases, J shed 0 bases, and the junction held 9 bases outside the gene matches. Seattle patients were enrolled while actively infected and followed longitudinally. Methods used by the authors: Cell counts per sample came from amplifying reference gene primers. Sequenced by immunoSEQ multiplex PCR; TCRdb stores in-frame clones only, minus some. V, J and clone size are taken as reported in that table, and D and trimming were inferred from the DNA itself. Here the sample spans roughly 220,000 clones, about 85% being singletons.

What was sequenced was peripheral blood. This clonotype was sampled from a woman between 50 and 59 years old with COVID-19, enrolled during active disease. V usage is TRBV5-5 and J usage is TRBJ1-5, with TRBD1 matching 8 bases. The CDR3 region is CASSPEDRVISNQPQHF. Here the CDR3 DNA reads TGTGCCAGCAGCCCTGAGGACAGGGTGATTAGCAATCAGCCCCAGCATTTT.